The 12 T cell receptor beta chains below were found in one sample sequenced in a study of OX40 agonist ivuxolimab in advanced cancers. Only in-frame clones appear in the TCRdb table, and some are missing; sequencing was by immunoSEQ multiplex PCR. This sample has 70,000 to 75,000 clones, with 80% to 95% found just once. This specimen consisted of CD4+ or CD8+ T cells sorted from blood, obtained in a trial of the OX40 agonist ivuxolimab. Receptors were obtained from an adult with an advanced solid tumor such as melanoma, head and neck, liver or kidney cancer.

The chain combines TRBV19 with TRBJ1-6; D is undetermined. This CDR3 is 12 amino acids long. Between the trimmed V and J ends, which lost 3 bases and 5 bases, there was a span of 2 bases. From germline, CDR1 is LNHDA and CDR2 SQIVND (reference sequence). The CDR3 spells CASSMDNSPLHF. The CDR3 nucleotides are TGTGCCAGTAGTATGGATAATTCACCCCTCCACTTT.

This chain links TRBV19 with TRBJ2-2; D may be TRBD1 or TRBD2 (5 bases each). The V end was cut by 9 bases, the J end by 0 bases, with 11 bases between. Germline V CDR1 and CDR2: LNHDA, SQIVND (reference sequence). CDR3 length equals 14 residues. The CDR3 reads CASQGRANTGELFF. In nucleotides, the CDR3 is TGTGCCAGCCAGGGACGGGCGAACACCGGGGAGCTGTTTTTT.

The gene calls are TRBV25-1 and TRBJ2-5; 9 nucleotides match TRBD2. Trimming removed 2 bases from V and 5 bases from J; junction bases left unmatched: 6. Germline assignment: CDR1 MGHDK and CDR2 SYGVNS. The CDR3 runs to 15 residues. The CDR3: CASSEVSGSPETQYF. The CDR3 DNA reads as TGTGCCAGCAGTGAAGTTAGCGGGAGCCCGGAGACCCAGTACTTC.

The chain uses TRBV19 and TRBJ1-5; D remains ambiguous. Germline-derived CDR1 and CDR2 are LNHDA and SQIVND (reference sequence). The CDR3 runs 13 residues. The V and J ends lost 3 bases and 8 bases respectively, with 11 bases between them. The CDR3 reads CASSIHITEPQHF. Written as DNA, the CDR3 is TGTGCCAGTAGTATCCATATAACTGAGCCCCAGCATTTT.

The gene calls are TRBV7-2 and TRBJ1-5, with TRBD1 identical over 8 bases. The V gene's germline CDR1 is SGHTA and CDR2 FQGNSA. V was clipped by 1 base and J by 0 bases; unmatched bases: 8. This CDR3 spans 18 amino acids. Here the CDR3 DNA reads TGTGCCAGCAGCTTAGGTAGAGACAGGGGATTTAGCAATCAGCCCCAGCATTTT. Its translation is CASSLGRDRGFSNQPQHF.

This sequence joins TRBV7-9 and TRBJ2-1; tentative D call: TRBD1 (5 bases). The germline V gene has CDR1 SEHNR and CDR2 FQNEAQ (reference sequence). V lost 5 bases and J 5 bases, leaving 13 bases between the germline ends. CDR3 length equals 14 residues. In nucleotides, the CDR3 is TGTGCCAGCAGCCCCCGACAGACAAACAATGAGCAGTTCTTC. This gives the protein CASSPRQTNNEQFF.

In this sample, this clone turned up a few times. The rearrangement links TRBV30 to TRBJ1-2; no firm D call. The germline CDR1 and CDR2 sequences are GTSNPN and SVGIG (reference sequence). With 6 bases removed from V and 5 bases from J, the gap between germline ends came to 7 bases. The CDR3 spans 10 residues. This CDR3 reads CACTSYGYTF. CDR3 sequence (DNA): TGTGCCTGCACCTCTTATGGCTACACCTTC.

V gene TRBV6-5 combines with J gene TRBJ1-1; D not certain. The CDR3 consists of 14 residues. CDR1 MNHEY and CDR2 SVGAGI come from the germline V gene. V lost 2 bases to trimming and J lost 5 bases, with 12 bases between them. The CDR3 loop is CASSYRRVPTEAFF. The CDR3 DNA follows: TGTGCCAGCAGTTACAGAAGGGTTCCGACTGAAGCTTTCTTT.

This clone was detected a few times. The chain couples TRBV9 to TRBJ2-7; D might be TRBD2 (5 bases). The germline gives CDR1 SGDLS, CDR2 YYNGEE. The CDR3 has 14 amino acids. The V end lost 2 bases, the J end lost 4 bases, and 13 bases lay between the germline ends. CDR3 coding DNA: TGTGCCAGCAGCGTCTCTACCCGGACTTACGAGCAGTACTTC. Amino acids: CASSVSTRTYEQYF.

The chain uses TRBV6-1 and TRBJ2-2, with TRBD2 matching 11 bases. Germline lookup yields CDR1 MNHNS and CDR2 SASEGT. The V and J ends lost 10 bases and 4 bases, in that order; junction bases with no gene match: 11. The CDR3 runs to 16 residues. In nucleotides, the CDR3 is TGTGCCACCATTGAACTAGCGGGAGCGCGCACCGGGGAGCTGTTTTTT. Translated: CATIELAGARTGELFF.

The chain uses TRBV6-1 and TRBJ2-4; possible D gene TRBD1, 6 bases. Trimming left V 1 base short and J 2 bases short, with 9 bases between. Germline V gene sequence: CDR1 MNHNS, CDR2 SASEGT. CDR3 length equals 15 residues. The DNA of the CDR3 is TGTGCCAGCAGTGAAGACAGGGCGACCAAAAACATTCAGTACTTC. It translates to CASSEDRATKNIQYF.

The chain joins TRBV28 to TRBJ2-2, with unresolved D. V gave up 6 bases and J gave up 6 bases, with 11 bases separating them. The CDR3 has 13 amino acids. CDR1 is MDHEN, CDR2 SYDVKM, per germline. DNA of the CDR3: TGTGCCAGCAGCTTCCCGTTTCCCGGGGAGCTGTTTTTT. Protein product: CASSFPFPGELFF.